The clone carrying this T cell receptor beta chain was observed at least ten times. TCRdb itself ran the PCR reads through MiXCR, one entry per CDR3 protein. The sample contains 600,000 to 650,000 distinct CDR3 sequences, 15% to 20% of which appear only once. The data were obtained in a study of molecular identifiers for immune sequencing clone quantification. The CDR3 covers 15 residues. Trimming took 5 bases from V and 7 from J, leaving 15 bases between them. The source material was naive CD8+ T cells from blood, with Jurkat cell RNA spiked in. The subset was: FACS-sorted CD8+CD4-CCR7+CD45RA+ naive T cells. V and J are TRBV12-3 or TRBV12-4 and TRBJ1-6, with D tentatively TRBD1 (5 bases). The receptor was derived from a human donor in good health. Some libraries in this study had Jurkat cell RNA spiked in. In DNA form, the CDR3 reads TGTGCCAGCAGTCCTAGTTCAGGGAAAAATTCACCCCTCCACTTT. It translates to CASSPSSGKNSPLHF.